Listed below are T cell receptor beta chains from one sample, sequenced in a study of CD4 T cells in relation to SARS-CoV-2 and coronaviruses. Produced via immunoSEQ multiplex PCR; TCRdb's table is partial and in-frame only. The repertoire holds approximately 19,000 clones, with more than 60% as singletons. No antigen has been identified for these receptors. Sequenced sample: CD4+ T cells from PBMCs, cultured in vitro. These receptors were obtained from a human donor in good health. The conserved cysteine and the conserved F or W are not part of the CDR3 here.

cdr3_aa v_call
ATTGTTAGRDTEAF TRBV28
ASRPAGQIYEQY TRBV6-6
ASSPTRNNEQF TRBV18
ASGLAKDGGIRTDTQY TRBV12-5
ASRGDLVLADTQY TRBV5-4
ASSLAAGSQGQETQY TRBV5-1
ASSSPGTGKGETQY TRBV5-1
ASSLKTAIYEQY TRBV27
ASSSPVRGEQF TRBV6-2/TRBV6-3
ASSDRDRHSYEQY TRBV6-4
ASSENRGGRETQY TRBV19
ASSHPGQGLGEQY TRBV27
ASSLGTSRTGELF TRBV11-2
ASSPGRVDSSYEQY TRBV18
ASSTHRDSNQPQH TRBV27
ASSPGGGNTEAF TRBV28
SASPGSYEQY TRBV20-1
ATSDYQETQY TRBV24-1
ATPGQGSYEQY TRBV24-1
ASSQELPLAAIQETQY TRBV3-1/TRBV3-2
ASSLAQSQDNEKLF TRBV5-1
ATYSFTDTQY TRBV25-1
ATSRDRVVSYEQY TRBV15